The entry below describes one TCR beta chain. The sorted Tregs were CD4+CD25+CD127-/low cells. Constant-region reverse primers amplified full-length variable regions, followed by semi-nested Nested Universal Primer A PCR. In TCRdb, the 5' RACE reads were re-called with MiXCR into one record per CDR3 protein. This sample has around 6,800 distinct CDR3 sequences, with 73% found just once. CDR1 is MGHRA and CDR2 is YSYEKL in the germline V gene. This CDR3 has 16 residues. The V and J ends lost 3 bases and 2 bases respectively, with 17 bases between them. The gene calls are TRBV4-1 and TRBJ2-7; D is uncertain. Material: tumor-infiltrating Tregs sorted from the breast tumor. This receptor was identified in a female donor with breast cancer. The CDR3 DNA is TGCGCCAGCAGCCATTTAACGACGGAGATGCCCTACGAGCAGTACTTC. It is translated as CASSHLTTEMPYEQYF.